These 10 T cell receptor beta chains were all obtained from the same sample, sequenced in a study of immune evolution from preneoplasia to lung adenocarcinoma. The assay was immunoSEQ multiplex PCR, and TCRdb's table has in-frame clones only and misses some. There are roughly 10,000 clones in the sample; nearly 90% occur only once, and roughly 2.5% lies in the top ten. The sequencing input was FFPE invasive lung adenocarcinoma tissue. The source of these receptors is a person aged 70 to 85 with invasive lung adenocarcinoma.

The chain recombines TRBV5-1 with TRBJ2-5; D gene uncertain. CDR1 SGHRS and CDR2 YFSETQ come from the germline V gene. Trimming pared 0 bases from V and 5 bases from J, leaving 11 bases between. CDR3 length equals 14 residues. CDR3 in amino acids: CASSLASVQETQYF. In nucleotides, the CDR3 is TGCGCCAGCAGCTTGGCCAGCGTCCAGGAGACCCAGTACTTC.

This chain connects TRBV6-5 to TRBJ1-5; weak D call: TRBD1 (5 bases). The CDR3 is made up of 15 amino acids. V shed 6 bases and J shed 5 bases, with 17 bases lying between them. CDR1 is MNHEY, CDR2 SVGAGI, per germline. The CDR3 bases are TGTGCCAGCAGCCCCCACCGGGACCCCGATCAGCCCCAGCATTTT. This gives the protein CASSPHRDPDQPQHF.

This chain connects TRBV27 to TRBJ1-2, with TRBD1 identical over 10 bases. CDR3 size: 17 residues. Trimming removed 5 bases from V and 5 bases from J; junction bases left unmatched: 14. CDR1 is MNHEY and CDR2 is SMNVEV in the germline V gene (reference sequence). The CDR3 DNA reads TGTGCCAGCAGTCCGTCCCGGGACAGGGGTCGGTCATATGGCTACACCTTC. Translating it yields CASSPSRDRGRSYGYTF.

CDR3 residues: CASSSPGGPKNTEAFF. CDR3 coding DNA: TGTGCCAGTAGTAGCCCCGGGGGGCCCAAGAACACTGAAGCTTTCTTT. This chain uses TRBV19 with TRBJ1-1; D is perhaps TRBD1 (6 bases). The CDR3 is 16 residues long. The germline V gene has CDR1 LNHDA and CDR2 SQIVND (reference sequence). The ends were cut back, 4 bases at V and 1 base at J, with 16 bases in the middle.

The rearrangement uses TRBV6-6 and TRBJ2-7; D gene ambiguous. CDR1 and CDR2 (germline): MNHNY, SVGAGI (reference sequence). Trimming took 2 bases from V and 2 from J, leaving 7 bases between them. The CDR3 extends over 13 amino acids. CDR3 nucleotide sequence: TGTGCCAGCAGTTACGCTGAAACCTACGAGCAGTACTTC. Its protein product is CASSYAETYEQYF.

This sequence joins TRBV27 and TRBJ1-2; 8 bases agree with TRBD1. V lost 7 bases and J lost 2; bases outside the gene matches: 6. This CDR3 has 14 amino acids. Germline V gene lookup returns CDR1 MNHEY and CDR2 SMNVEV (reference sequence). CDR3 coding DNA: TGTGCCAGCACCGGGACAGGAGCAAACTATGGCTACACCTTC. This encodes CASTGTGANYGYTF.

The chain is built from TRBV7-8 and TRBJ2-5; 15 positions match TRBD2. The germline V gene encodes CDR1 SGHVS and CDR2 FQNEAQ. The CDR3 covers 16 residues. Trimming cost V 3 bases and J 4 bases; bases outside gene matches: 3. DNA of the CDR3: TGTGCCAGCAGCTTGGGACTAGCGGGAGGCGGAGAGACCCAGTACTTC. This sequence encodes CASSLGLAGGGETQYF.

V usage is TRBV29-1 and J usage is TRBJ1-1; no clear D. Trimming left V 4 bases short and J 1 base short, with 7 bases between. The CDR3 has 12 residues. Germline-derived CDR1 and CDR2 are SQVTM and ANQGSEA. The CDR3 bases are TGCAGCGTTGGGCAGGCGAACACTGAAGCTTTCTTT. Translation gives CSVGQANTEAFF.

Notes on this clone: One junction end disagrees with the germline gene, perhaps due to a read error. CDR3: CASSLSTEALF. CDR3 nucleotide sequence: TGTGCCAGCAGTTTAAGCACTGAAGCTCTCTTT. The V call is TRBV27, the J call TRBJ1-1; D is unresolved. The CDR3 covers 11 residues. CDR1 MNHEY and CDR2 SMNVEV come from the germline V gene (reference sequence).

This sequence joins TRBV11-2 and TRBJ2-1; D is ambiguous. The length of the CDR3 is 14 residues. The V gene lost 5 bases and the J gene lost 6 bases, with 14 bases spanning the gap. In germline, CDR1 is SGHAT, CDR2 FQNNGV. CDR3: CASSVVVFRNEQFF. In nucleotides, the CDR3 is TGTGCCAGCAGCGTGGTTGTATTCCGCAATGAGCAGTTCTTC.